This is a list of T cell receptor beta chains from one sample in a study of regulatory T cells in long-lasting Graves disease. TCRdb recomputed calls from the multiplex PCR reads with MiXCR, one row per CDR3 protein. The sample comprises 350,000 to 500,000 distinct CDR3 sequences, about 16% of which are singletons, and about 10% rests with the top ten. These data were also reused for a study on T cells in Graves' hyperthyroidism and ophthalmopathy.

Sample: peripheral blood mononuclear cells (PBMCs), taken at new diagnosis, from a patient treated with antithyroid drugs. The receptors originated from a woman between 25 and 40 years old with Graves disease. Both conserved end residues are part of each CDR3. The order of the fields is CDR3 protein, CDR3 DNA, D gene, V gene, J gene, clone size. The D gene is left open where the match is weak. The size of a clone is reported for some rows only, either as once, few or many, or as a class for expanded clones.

CASSSLRDRGFAGIRFEQFF	TGTGCCAGCAGTTCCCTTCGGGACAGGGGTTTTGCCGGTATTCGTTTTGAGCAGTTCTTC	TRBD1	TRBV6-9	TRBJ2-1	-
CAWCPGQGNSPLHF	TGTGCCTGGTGTCCGGGACAGGGGAATTCACCCCTCCACTTT	TRBD1	TRBV30	TRBJ1-6	many
CASSLTDSSGRARFF	TGTGCCAGCAGCTTGACTGATAGTAGCGGGAGGGCCAGGTTCTTC	TRBD2	TRBV5-8	TRBJ2-1	few
CATTFSSGRGGGTDTQYF	TGTGCCACCACCTTTTCGAGCGGGAGGGGAGGTGGCACAGATACGCAGTATTTT	TRBD2	TRBV12-3/TRBV12-4	TRBJ2-3	few
CASSSSGSEVGELFF	TGTGCCAGCAGTTCCAGCGGGAGTGAGGTCGGGGAGCTGTTTTTT	TRBD2	TRBV2	TRBJ2-2	many
CASSIGGATEAFF	TGTGCCAGCAGCATAGGGGGGGCGACTGAAGCTTTCTTT	-	TRBV7-9	TRBJ1-1	-
CASSHSPGQQPQHF	TGTGCCAGCAGCCATTCACCGGGGCAGCAGCCCCAGCATTTT	-	TRBV7-2	TRBJ1-5	-
CASSPSSDANTGELFF	TGTGCCAGCAGCCCCTCCAGTGATGCGAACACCGGGGAGCTGTTTTTT	-	TRBV7-9	TRBJ2-2	few
CASSLGQKDSPLHF	TGTGCCAGCAGTTTAGGTCAGAAGGATTCACCCCTCCACTTT	-	TRBV12-3/TRBV12-4	TRBJ1-6	many
CASSLVQAGGDEQYF	TGCGCCAGCAGCTTGGTACAAGCGGGAGGGGACGAGCAGTACTTC	TRBD2	TRBV5-1	TRBJ2-7	-
CASSEPGFWSSEGTEAFF	TGTGCCAGCAGTGAACCGGGATTTTGGAGCAGCGAAGGGACTGAAGCTTTCTTT	-	TRBV6-2/TRBV6-3	TRBJ1-1	many
CASSPAGRNTEAFF	TGTGCCAGCAGCCCGGCCGGGAGAAACACTGAAGCTTTCTTT	-	TRBV5-4	TRBJ1-1	-
CASSLRQGYNEQFF	TGTGCCAGCAGTCTGCGACAGGGCTACAATGAGCAGTTCTTC	TRBD1	TRBV6-2/TRBV6-3	TRBJ2-1	few
CSARDPREGRNEQFF	TGCAGTGCTAGAGATCCGAGGGAGGGCCGGAATGAGCAGTTCTTC	TRBD2	TRBV20-1	TRBJ2-1	many
CASSSHATSVIPYEQYF	TGTGCCAGCAGCTCTCACGCGACTAGCGTGATCCCCTACGAGCAGTACTTC	TRBD2	TRBV7-2	TRBJ2-7	many
CASRSDENTEAFF	TGCGCCAGCAGGTCTGATGAAAACACTGAAGCTTTCTTT	-	TRBV10-2	TRBJ1-1	many
CASSIGGFRWEGQNGQFF	TGTGCCAGTAGTATAGGGGGGTTTCGGTGGGAGGGCCAGAATGGGCAGTTCTTC	TRBD2	TRBV19	TRBJ2-1	-
CASSPGGVNEQFF	TGTGCCAGCTCCCCGGGAGGGGTGAATGAGCAGTTCTTC	TRBD2	TRBV7-9	TRBJ2-1	many
CASTGAVYGYTF	TGTGCCAGCACCGGGGCAGTCTATGGCTACACCTTC	-	TRBV28	TRBJ1-2	many
CASSSSKREFYNEQFF	TGTGCCAGCAGTTCCTCTAAGCGGGAGTTCTACAATGAGCAGTTCTTC	TRBD2	TRBV28	TRBJ2-1	many
CASSTGGFYEQYF	TGTGCCAGCAGTACGGGAGGGTTCTACGAGCAGTACTTC	TRBD2	TRBV14	TRBJ2-7	few
CATSRGGKQGYEQYF	TGTGCCACCAGCAGAGGGGGAAAGCAGGGGTACGAGCAGTACTTC	-	TRBV15	TRBJ2-7	many
CATSRSGTATNEKLFF	TGTGCCACCAGCAGATCCGGGACAGCAACTAATGAAAAACTGTTTTTT	TRBD1	TRBV15	TRBJ1-4	-
CASSFPGTTGSNYGYTF	TGTGCCAGCAGCTTCCCCGGGACAACCGGATCCAACTATGGCTACACCTTC	-	TRBV11-2	TRBJ1-2	many
CASSTSRDTQYF	TGTGCCAGCAGTACAAGTCGGGATACGCAGTATTTT	-	TRBV28	TRBJ2-3	few
CSAPSRLTEAFF	TGCAGTGCCCCGAGCCGGCTCACTGAAGCTTTCTTT	-	TRBV20-1	TRBJ1-1	many
CSASTSSPDTQYF	TGCAGTGCTTCTACATCCTCACCGGATACGCAGTATTTT	-	TRBV20-1	TRBJ2-3	-